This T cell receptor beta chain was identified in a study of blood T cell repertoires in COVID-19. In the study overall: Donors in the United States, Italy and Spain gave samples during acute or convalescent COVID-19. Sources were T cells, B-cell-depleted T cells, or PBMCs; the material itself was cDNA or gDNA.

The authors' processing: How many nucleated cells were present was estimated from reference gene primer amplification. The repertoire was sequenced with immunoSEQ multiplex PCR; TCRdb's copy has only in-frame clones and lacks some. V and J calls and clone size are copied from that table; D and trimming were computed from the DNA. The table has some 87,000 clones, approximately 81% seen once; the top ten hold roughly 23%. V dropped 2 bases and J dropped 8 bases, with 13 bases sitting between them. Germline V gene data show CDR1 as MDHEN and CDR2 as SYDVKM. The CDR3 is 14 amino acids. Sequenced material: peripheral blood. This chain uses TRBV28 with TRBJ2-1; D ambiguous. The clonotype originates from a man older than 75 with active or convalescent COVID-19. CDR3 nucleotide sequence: TGTGCCAGCAGTTTAGGTGGAGCCCGGGATGAGCAGTTCTTC. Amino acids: CASSLGGARDEQFF.